Below, 13 T cell receptor beta chains from the same sample are listed, as sequenced in a study of shared clonotypes between healthy human individuals. Generated by immunoSEQ multiplex PCR, the TCRdb table keeps only in-frame clones and is missing some. The repertoire holds some 650,000 clones, with about 96% as singletons. What was sequenced was naive CD4+ T cells sorted from blood. As for subset: CD45RA+ positively selected. Source of these receptors: a woman under 40 in good health.

This clone came up once. The V gene is TRBV4-1, the J gene TRBJ2-4, with 7 bases identical to TRBD1. V lost 4 bases, J lost 7 bases, and 10 bases stayed unmatched. Germline CDR1 reads MGHRA; CDR2 reads YSYEKL. The CDR3 totals 15 residues. The CDR3 bases are TGCGCCAGCAGCCGATGGACAGGATATGGGAACATTCAGTACTTC. Translating it yields CASSRWTGYGNIQYF.

This clone came up once. CDR3 sequence (DNA): TGTGCCAGCTCACCATTAGGTCGGGAGAAGCACACCGGGGAGCTGTTTTTT. Residues: CASSPLGREKHTGELFF. The V call is TRBV18, the J call TRBJ2-2; D perhaps matches TRBD2 (6 bases). V lost 2 bases, J lost 3 bases, and 16 bases lay in between. The CDR3 spans 17 residues. The germline CDR1 and CDR2 sequences are KGHSH and LQKENI.

V usage is TRBV5-4 and J usage is TRBJ2-2; 8 nucleotides agree with TRBD2. Germline V gene data show CDR1 as SGHNT and CDR2 as YYREEE (reference sequence). The CDR3 extends over 15 amino acids. With 5 bases clipped from V and 2 bases from J, the junction kept 5 bases outside the gene matches. In nucleotides, the CDR3 is TGTGCCAGCAGGTTAGCGGGACTTAACACCGGGGAGCTGTTTTTT. This sequence encodes CASRLAGLNTGELFF.

The chain combines TRBV29-1 with TRBJ1-5; 8 positions match TRBD1. Losses at the gene ends were 6 bases for V and 2 bases for J; bases not matched to a gene: 6. Germline assignment: CDR1 SQVTM and CDR2 ANQGSEA. The CDR3 sequence is 14 residues long. In DNA form, the CDR3 reads TGCAGCGTCTCACAGGGGGATGGCAATCAGCCCCAGCATTTT. Residues: CSVSQGDGNQPQHF. Filled out from reference TRBV29-1 and TRBJ1-5, the complete variable domain reads SAVISQKPSRDICQRGTSLTIQCQVDSQVTMMFWYRQQPGQSLTLIATANQGSEATYESGFVIDKFPISRPNLTFSTLTVSNMSPEDSSIYLCSVSQGDGNQPQHFGDGTRLSIL.

CDR3: CASNRDGNYEQYF. The CDR3 DNA follows: TGTGCCAGCAACAGGGACGGTAATTACGAGCAGTACTTC. This sequence joins TRBV6-6 and TRBJ2-7, with D perhaps TRBD1 (6 bases). V was clipped by 7 bases and J by 4 bases, with 14 bases between them. This CDR3 has 13 residues. The V gene's germline CDR1 is MNHNY and CDR2 SVGAGI (reference sequence).

V gene TRBV5-1 combines with J gene TRBJ2-3, with TRBD1 as a possible D gene (6 bases). The germline CDR1 and CDR2 sequences are SGHRS and YFSETQ. The V and J ends lost 2 bases and 4 bases respectively, with 8 bases between them. This CDR3 is built from 13 residues. The CDR3 nucleotides read TGCGCCAGCAGCTTATGGGGGCCAGATACGCAGTATTTT. It specifies CASSLWGPDTQYF.

The chain has TRBV7-9 and TRBJ2-3, with D perhaps assigned TRBD1 or TRBD2 (5 bases each). CDR1 and CDR2 (germline): SEHNR, FQNEAQ (reference sequence). There are 17 residues in the CDR3. V was cut by 1 base and J by 3 bases, with 17 bases left in between. CDR3 DNA: TGTGCCAGCAGCTTAGGGGAGACAAGGGGTAAGACAGATACGCAGTATTTT. The encoded protein is CASSLGETRGKTDTQYF.

The chain couples TRBV7-8 to TRBJ2-1; D uncertain. V was shortened by 5 bases and J by 0 bases, with 11 bases between the two germline ends. Germline loops: CDR1 SGHVS, CDR2 FQNEAQ. The CDR3 spans 15 residues. This CDR3 reads CASSPSESSYNEQFF. The CDR3 region has the DNA TGTGCCAGCAGCCCGTCGGAAAGCTCCTACAATGAGCAGTTCTTC.

The chain joins TRBV6-1 to TRBJ2-3; D ambiguous. The germline V gene encodes CDR1 MNHNS and CDR2 SASEGT. The CDR3 covers 13 residues. The V gene lost 2 bases and the J gene lost 1 base, with 4 bases spanning the gap. The CDR3 nucleotides read TGTGCCAGCAGTGAATTTGGCACAGATACGCAGTATTTT. Protein sequence: CASSEFGTDTQYF.

This rearrangement joins TRBV29-1 to TRBJ2-3; D possibly corresponds to TRBD1 (6 bases). The CDR3 consists of 10 residues. CDR1 and CDR2 from the germline V gene are SQVTM and ANQGSEA. Trimming stripped 6 bases from V and 9 bases from J, with 10 bases between. DNA for the CDR3: TGCAGCGTACAGGGCTTGACGCAGTATTTT. Its protein product is CSVQGLTQYF.

V is TRBV6-5 and J is TRBJ2-1, with no clear D. The V and J ends lost 2 bases and 4 bases respectively, with 12 bases between them. This CDR3 comprises 15 residues. Germline V gene sequence: CDR1 MNHEY, CDR2 SVGAGI. The CDR3 sequence is CASSYDSHGYNEQFF. CDR3 nucleotides: TGTGCCAGCAGTTACGACTCACACGGTTACAATGAGCAGTTCTTC.

This chain links TRBV28 with TRBJ1-5, with 10 positions matching TRBD1. Losses at the gene ends were 2 bases for V and 2 bases for J; bases not matched to a gene: 3. The CDR3 length is 16 residues. Germline assignment: CDR1 MDHEN and CDR2 SYDVKM. CDR3 loop: CASSLMGTGGNQPQHF. CDR3 DNA sequence: TGTGCCAGCAGTTTAATGGGGACAGGGGGCAATCAGCCCCAGCATTTT.

CDR3 DNA: TGTGCCAGCAGCTCAATGCTGACAGTCTACAATGAGCAGTTCTTC. Its protein product is CASSSMLTVYNEQFF. The chain is built from TRBV7-9 and TRBJ2-1; D might be TRBD1 (5 bases). The CDR3 extends over 15 amino acids. Germline loops: CDR1 SEHNR, CDR2 FQNEAQ (reference sequence). V lost 4 bases and J 3 bases, leaving 13 bases between the germline ends.